The 29 T cell receptor beta chains presented below share a single source sample, sequenced in a study of blood T cells in healthy people across ages. A J-beta primer mix and a sample-barcoded 5' primer were used in a second PCR of about 7 to 12 cycles. TCRdb reprocessed the 5' RACE reads with MiXCR, giving one entry per CDR3 protein. The sample records about 800,000 distinct CDR3 sequences, over 45% being singletons. Sequenced input: blood. The receptors were gathered from a man aged 25 to 40 in good health.

The rearrangement joins TRBV12-5 to TRBJ2-7; 9 bases map to TRBD1. The length of the CDR3 is 16 residues. The V gene's germline CDR1 is LGHNT and CDR2 FRNRAP. V gave up 9 bases and J gave up 3 bases; unmatched junction bases: 15. CDR3 nucleotides: TGTGCTAGGGCCGGGGACAGGGAATTGATATGCTACGAGCAGTACTTC. The encoded protein is CARAGDRELICYEQYF.

This chain joins TRBV10-3 and TRBJ2-7, with 8 bases lining up with TRBD1. This CDR3 has 12 residues. From germline, CDR1 is ENHRY and CDR2 SYGVKD. V trimming: 10 bases; J trimming: 2 bases; junction bases outside the gene matches: 4. CDR3 region: CATGQGTYEQYF. The CDR3 coding sequence is TGTGCCACTGGACAGGGAACCTACGAGCAGTACTTC.

Only a few counts were recorded for this clonotype. J is TRBJ2-5 and V is TRBV29-1; 7 bases align to TRBD2. V was pared by 7 bases and J by 4 bases, with 9 bases of the junction left unmatched. Germline loops: CDR1 SQVTM, CDR2 ANQGSEA. The CDR3 consists of 13 residues. The CDR3 DNA follows: TGCAGCGCGGCGACGGGACTACGAGAGACCCAGTACTTC. Translation gives CSAATGLRETQYF.

CDR3 nucleotide sequence: TGTGCCAGCACCCTTACTAGCGGAGTGGGGTTTGACACAGATACGCAGTATTTT. Amino acids: CASTLTSGVGFDTDTQYF. V and J are TRBV7-6 and TRBJ2-3; 8 bases are a match to TRBD2. The J segment lost 2 bases and the V segment lost 7 bases, leaving 17 bases of the junction unmatched. Germline V gene sequence: CDR1 SGHVS, CDR2 FNYEAQ. This CDR3 has 18 residues.

A few counts support this clonotype. This chain uses TRBV15 with TRBJ2-1; 7 bases fit TRBD2. Trimming at V came to 0 bases and at J to 6 bases, leaving 2 bases not matched to a gene. The CDR3 contains 14 residues. CDR1 and CDR2 (germline): LNHNV, YYDKDF (reference sequence). CDR3 DNA sequence: TGTGCCACCAGCAGAGATCTAGCGGCCAATGAGCAGTTCTTC. This sequence encodes CATSRDLAANEQFF.

V is TRBV6-5 and J is TRBJ1-5; 8 bases line up with TRBD1. V lost 6 bases and J lost 2; bases outside the gene matches: 6. The germline CDR1 and CDR2 sequences are MNHEY and SVGAGI. There are 15 residues in the CDR3. The CDR3 region has the DNA TGTGCCAGCAGCAGGACAGGGTTGGGCAATCAGCCCCAGCATTTT. This gives the protein CASSRTGLGNQPQHF.

The V gene is TRBV6-6, the J gene TRBJ1-4; unclear D gene. Trimming left V 4 bases short and J 6 bases short, with 18 bases between. The CDR3 consists of 16 residues. Germline V CDR1 and CDR2: MNHNY, SVGAGI (reference sequence). The CDR3 coding sequence is TGTGCCAGCAGTTCCCGAAACGCGGGGTATGATGAAAAACTGTTTTTT. This translates into CASSSRNAGYDEKLFF.

The rearrangement uses TRBV6-1 and TRBJ2-3; a possible D gene is TRBD2 (5 bases). The CDR3 covers 14 residues. Germline loops: CDR1 MNHNS, CDR2 SASEGT. Trimming took 10 bases from V and 4 from J, leaving 18 bases between them. DNA for the CDR3: TGTGCCACCCTGACTACGGTAGGCTCAGATACGCAGTATTTT. Protein product: CATLTTVGSDTQYF.

This clonotype turned up a few times. V usage is TRBV5-1 and J usage is TRBJ2-5; TRBD1 is a possible D gene (6 bases). V gave up 0 bases and J gave up 1 base, with 16 bases separating them. The CDR3 extends over 17 amino acids. Germline values: CDR1 SGHRS, CDR2 YFSETQ. This CDR3 reads CASSLVSGRGSQETQYF. The CDR3 DNA is TGCGCCAGCAGCTTGGTTTCGGGCAGGGGAAGCCAAGAGACCCAGTACTTC.

V gene TRBV6-1 combines with J gene TRBJ2-5; no definite D call. With the DNA end fitting TRBJ2-7 better, the J assignment may be wrong. This CDR3 has 13 amino acids. Germline V lookup: CDR1 MNHNS, CDR2 SASEGT. The CDR3: CASSPQPDHEQYF. Written as DNA, the CDR3 is TGTGCCAGCAGTCCACAGCCTGACCACGAGCAGTACTTC.

The CDR3 coding sequence is TGTGCCAGCAGCCAGTGCCAAGAGACCCAGTACTTC. This translates into CASSQCQETQYF. The chain has TRBV7-2 and TRBJ2-5; D remains unclear. Germline-derived CDR1 and CDR2 are SGHTA and FQGNSA. This CDR3 contains 12 residues. V was trimmed by 5 bases and J by 1 base, leaving 5 bases between them.

V and J are TRBV4-2 and TRBJ2-1; maybe TRBD2 (6 bases). Trimming took off 3 bases at V and 5 bases at J, with 14 bases between the two ends. Germline V gene data show CDR1 as LGHNA and CDR2 as YNFKEQ. CDR3 length: 15 residues. The DNA of the CDR3 is TGTGCCAGCAGCCACTCCGGGACTGGGAACAATGAGCAGTTCTTC. Its protein product is CASSHSGTGNNEQFF.

J is TRBJ2-5 and V is TRBV6-2 or TRBV6-3, with TRBD2 as a possible D gene (6 bases). The CDR3 spans 17 residues. Germline assignment: CDR1 MNHEY and CDR2 SVGEGT. Trimming stripped 7 bases from V and 2 bases from J, with 23 bases between. In DNA, the CDR3 is TGTGCCAGCACTTCGAGGGACTCGGGCAGCGGGCAAGAGACCCAGTACTTC. It translates to CASTSRDSGSGQETQYF.

This clonotype was observed many times. This chain connects TRBV15 to TRBJ2-6; D unresolved. This CDR3 contains 13 residues. Looked up from germline, CDR1 is LNHNV and CDR2 is YYDKDF (reference sequence). V gave up 1 base and J gave up 6 bases, with 4 bases separating them. CDR3 sequence: CATSRGEANVLTF. The CDR3 nucleotides are TGTGCCACCAGCAGAGGCGAGGCCAACGTCCTGACTTTC.

The chain combines TRBV5-1 with TRBJ2-5; 9 bases are shared with TRBD1. The J call may be faulty, since TRBJ2-7 better matches the DNA end. Germline values: CDR1 SGHRS, CDR2 YFSETQ. This CDR3 spans 14 amino acids. DNA for the CDR3: TGCGCCAGCACCGGGACAGGGATGAGGTACGAGCAGTACTTC. It specifies CASTGTGMRYEQYF.

CDR3 loop: CASAGFENQPQHF. The CDR3 DNA sequence: TGTGCCTCAGCGGGGTTTGAGAATCAGCCCCAGCATTTT. This sequence joins TRBV2 and TRBJ1-5, with unresolved D. Trimming removed 11 bases at V and 4 bases at J, with 15 bases between. The CDR3 totals 13 residues. Germline lookup yields CDR1 SNHLY and CDR2 FYNNEI. The whole variable domain, remainder taken from reference TRBV2 and TRBJ1-5, is EPEVTQTPSHQVTQMGQEVILRCVPISNHLYFYWYRQILGQKVEFLVSFYNNEISEKSEIFDDQFSVERPDGSNFTLKIRSTKLEDSAMYFCASAGFENQPQHFGDGTRLSIL.

The gene calls are TRBV13 and TRBJ1-2, with 7 bases identical to TRBD1. V lost 5 bases and J lost 0; bases outside the gene matches: 9. This CDR3 has 16 residues. Germline CDR1 is PRHDT and CDR2 is FYEKMQ (reference sequence). CDR3 nucleotides: TGTGCCAGCAGCCCTACCGGGACAGCGACTAACTATGGCTACACCTTC. Amino acids: CASSPTGTATNYGYTF.

The sample holds one count of this clonotype. The chain couples TRBV2 to TRBJ2-3; D perhaps matches TRBD2 (5 bases). V dropped 2 bases and J dropped 5 bases, with 14 bases sitting between them. This CDR3 spans 15 amino acids. Germline lookup yields CDR1 SNHLY and CDR2 FYNNEI. The CDR3 coding sequence is TGTGCCAGCAGTGAATCGGGAAACCGGGGAGATACGCAGTATTTT. Its protein product is CASSESGNRGDTQYF.

The gene calls are TRBV7-2 and TRBJ1-6; D unresolved. Deletions cut 2 bases from V and 10 bases from J, with 12 bases between. Germline CDR1 is SGHTA and CDR2 is FQGNSA. The CDR3 totals 14 residues. The CDR3 sequence is CASSLRALRSPLHF. As DNA, the CDR3 is TGTGCCAGCAGCTTAAGGGCGCTACGGTCACCCCTCCACTTT.

The rearrangement uses TRBV11-1 and TRBJ2-6; D may be TRBD1 (6 bases). The ends were cut back, 8 bases at V and 1 base at J, with 12 bases in the middle. In germline, CDR1 is SGHAT, CDR2 FQDESV (reference sequence). CDR3 length equals 15 residues. The CDR3: CASQGRRSGANVLTF. For the CDR3, the DNA is TGTGCCAGCCAGGGGCGACGGTCTGGGGCCAACGTCCTGACTTTC.

This clonotype has at least ten counts. The chain recombines TRBV6-2 or TRBV6-3 with TRBJ2-7; TRBD1 aligns across 10 bases. The CDR3 runs to 16 residues. The germline CDR1 and CDR2 sequences are MNHEY and SVGEGT. Unmatched junction bases numbered 8, after V lost 6 bases and J lost 0 bases. CDR3 nucleotides: TGTGCCAGCAGGCATCTGGGACAGGGGAGCTCCTACGAGCAGTACTTC. Its protein product is CASRHLGQGSSYEQYF.

The chain links TRBV2 to TRBJ1-1; D may be TRBD1 (6 bases). CDR3 size: 13 residues. Trimming pared 8 bases from V and 3 bases from J, leaving 13 bases between. Per the germline V gene, CDR1 is SNHLY and CDR2 is FYNNEI. The CDR3 DNA reads TGTGCCAGCGGCGCCGGGACATACACTGAAGCTTTCTTT. Its translation: CASGAGTYTEAFF. Full variable domain (remainder filled in from reference TRBV2 and TRBJ1-1): EPEVTQTPSHQVTQMGQEVILRCVPISNHLYFYWYRQILGQKVEFLVSFYNNEISEKSEIFDDQFSVERPDGSNFTLKIRSTKLEDSAMYFCASGAGTYTEAFFGQGTRLTVV.

This chain connects TRBV28 to TRBJ2-5, with TRBD2 matching 10 bases. Trimming took 11 bases from V and 1 from J; bases not matched to a gene: 10. This CDR3 spans 15 amino acids. Germline-derived CDR1 and CDR2 are MDHEN and SYDVKM. The CDR3 reads CAGQSGTSVQETQYF. The CDR3 region has the DNA TGTGCCGGTCAATCCGGGACTAGCGTCCAAGAGACCCAGTACTTC.

The sample holds one count of this clonotype. The chain combines TRBV14 with TRBJ1-5; maybe TRBD1 (5 bases). The V end lost 4 bases, the J end lost 4 bases, and 23 bases lay between the germline ends. Germline V gene data show CDR1 as SGHDN and CDR2 as FVKESK. The CDR3 runs to 18 residues. CDR3 bases: TGTGCCAGCAGCCGATCACATAAACAGGTCGAGGGGAATCAGCCCCAGCATTTT. Translating gives CASSRSHKQVEGNQPQHF.

The rearrangement links TRBV20-1 to TRBJ1-2, with D possibly matching TRBD1 (6 bases). The CDR3 covers 13 residues. The germline V gene has CDR1 DFQATT and CDR2 SNEGSKA (reference sequence). Trimming removed 4 bases at V and 3 bases at J, with 12 bases between. Written as DNA, the CDR3 is TGCAGTGCTACCCTGGACAGCTACTATGGCTACACCTTC. This codes for CSATLDSYYGYTF.

This chain connects TRBV21-1 to TRBJ2-3; the table gives TRBD2 as D, unverified against the DNA. TRBV21-1 has pseudogene status. The CDR3 consists of 16 residues. The CDR3 DNA follows: TGTGCCAGCAGCAAATCTAGGGGATGGAGAGGAGATACGCAGTATTTT. This sequence encodes CASSKSRGWRGDTQYF.

The gene calls are TRBV18 and TRBJ1-2; TRBD1 matches at 12 bases. With V trimmed by 0 bases and J by 8 bases, 4 bases remained unmatched. There are 15 residues in the CDR3. Per the germline V gene, CDR1 is KGHSH and CDR2 is LQKENI. In DNA form, the CDR3 reads TGTGCCAGCTCACCACCGGGACAGGGGGCCGGCGGCTACACCTTC. Translated: CASSPPGQGAGGYTF.

The V gene is TRBV5-6, the J gene TRBJ2-7, with D maybe TRBD1 (6 bases). TRBJ2-4 matches the DNA end more closely, so the J call is doubtful. This CDR3 spans 17 amino acids. Germline CDR1 and CDR2: SGHDT and YYEEEE. The chain's CDR3 is CASSSPDSQLAKNIQYF. The CDR3, as DNA: TGTGCCAGCAGCTCACCGGACAGCCAGTTGGCCAAAAACATTCAGTACTTC.

The chain combines TRBV7-3 with TRBJ2-7; no definite D call. This CDR3 region has 13 residues. V shed 2 bases and J shed 1 base, with 6 bases lying between them. The germline V gene has CDR1 SGHTA and CDR2 FQGTGA. For the CDR3, the DNA is TGTGCCAGCAGCTTAGCGGAGTCCTACGAGCAGTACTTC. Residues: CASSLAESYEQYF.